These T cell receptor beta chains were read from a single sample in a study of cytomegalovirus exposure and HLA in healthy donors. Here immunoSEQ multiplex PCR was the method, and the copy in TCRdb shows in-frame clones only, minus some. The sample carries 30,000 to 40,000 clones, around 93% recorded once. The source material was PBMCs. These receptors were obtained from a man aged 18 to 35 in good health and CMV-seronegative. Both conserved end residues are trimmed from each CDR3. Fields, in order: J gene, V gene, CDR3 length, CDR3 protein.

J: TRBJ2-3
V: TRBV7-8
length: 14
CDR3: ASSIRLAGVSDTQY

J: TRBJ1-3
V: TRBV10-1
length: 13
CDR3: ASSDGTGPGNTIY

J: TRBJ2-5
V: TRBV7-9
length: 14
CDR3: ASSPPQGSLIETQY

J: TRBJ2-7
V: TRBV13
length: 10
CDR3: ASSLPSYEQY

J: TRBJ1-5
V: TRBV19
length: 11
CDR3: ASTLDRVQPQH

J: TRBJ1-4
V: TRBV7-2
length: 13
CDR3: ASSQGLRVGEKLF

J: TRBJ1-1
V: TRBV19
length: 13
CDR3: ASKFTGTGQTEAF

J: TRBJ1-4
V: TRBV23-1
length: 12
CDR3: ASRPRGYNEKLF

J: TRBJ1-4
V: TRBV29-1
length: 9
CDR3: SVGSYEKLF

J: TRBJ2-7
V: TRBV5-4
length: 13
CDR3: ASSSRTSGAGPPY

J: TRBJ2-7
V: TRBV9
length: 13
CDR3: ASSVEEGQGYEQY

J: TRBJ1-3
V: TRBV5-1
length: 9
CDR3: ASRSRNTIY

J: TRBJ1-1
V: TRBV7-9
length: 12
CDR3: ASSFGQIVTEAF

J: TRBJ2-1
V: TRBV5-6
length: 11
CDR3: ASSVGTSPEQF

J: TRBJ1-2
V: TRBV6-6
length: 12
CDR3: ASRSITVSYGYT

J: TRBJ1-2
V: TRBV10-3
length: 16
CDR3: AISEALGQGPSEYGYT

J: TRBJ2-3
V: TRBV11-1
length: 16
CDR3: ASSPGLAGGRSTDTQY

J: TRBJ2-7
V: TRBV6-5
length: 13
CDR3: ASSYEGGGSYEQY

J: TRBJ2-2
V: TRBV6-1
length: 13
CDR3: ASSGTSGVMGELF

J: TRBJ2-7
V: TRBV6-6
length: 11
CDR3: ASSPWEGDEQY

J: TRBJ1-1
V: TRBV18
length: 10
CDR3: ASSPTGGEAF

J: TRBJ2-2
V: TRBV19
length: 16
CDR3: ATIGDRTSGINTGELF

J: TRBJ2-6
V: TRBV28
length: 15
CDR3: ASSLSGLPSGANVLT